This T cell receptor beta chain was sequenced in a study of T-cell reconstitution after alpha-beta-depleted transplantation in children. Preparation of the TCRbeta library used unique molecular identifiers. TCRdb passed the PCR reads through MiXCR, listing each CDR3 protein once. This sample has about a million distinct CDR3 sequences, with less than 30% found just once. V was cut by 4 bases and J by 2 bases, with 11 bases left in between. The CDR3 is 14 amino acids. Germline V CDR1 and CDR2: SGHTA, FQGNSA. The sample was PBMCs, mostly from graft donor cells, taken 360 days after TCRalphabeta/CD19-depleted stem cell transplant. The TCR comes from a boy under two years old who had a stem cell transplant for SCID, so the T cells may come from the graft donor. This chain links TRBV7-2 with TRBJ1-1; perhaps TRBD1 as D (5 bases). The CDR3 DNA sequence: TGTGCCAGCAGCTCCCCAGGGACCAACACTGAAGCTTTCTTT. Residues: CASSSPGTNTEAFF. Full variable domain (remainder filled in from reference TRBV7-2 and TRBJ1-1): GAGVSQSPSNKVTEKGKDVELRCDPISGHTALYWYRQSLGQGLEFLIYFQGNSAPDKSGLPSDRFSAERTGGSVSTLTIQRTQQEDSAVYLCASSSPGTNTEAFFGQGTRLTVV.